These 28 T cell receptor beta chains originate from one sample sequenced in a study of beta chain features in type 1 diabetes. As every portion of the isolated RNA was reverse transcribed, the sequencing read expressed TCRB transcripts. TCRdb keeps only in-frame clones here, not all; method: immunoSEQ multiplex PCR. Of about 240,000 clones listed, over 11% were seen once; the top ten hold roughly 0.019%. For these TCRs, the target antigens are not known. The study, taken as a whole, reports: Shortening that was moderate but significant affected the TCRB CDR3s of Type 1 diabetes patients in all four CD4+ subsets.

The sequenced sample consisted of naive CD4+ T cells from blood. These TCRs come from a man aged 25-45 years with type 1 diabetes.

The rearrangement uses TRBV10-3 and TRBJ2-3; TRBD1 aligns across 8 bases. The CDR3 totals 12 residues. Unmatched junction bases numbered 4, after V lost 10 bases and J lost 4 bases. CDR1 is ENHRY, CDR2 SYGVKD, per germline. The CDR3 nucleotides read TGTGCCACCGGACAGGGCCCAGATACGCAGTATTTT. This sequence encodes CATGQGPDTQYF.

The chain recombines TRBV5-1 with TRBJ2-2, with 11 positions matching TRBD2. From germline, CDR1 is SGHRS and CDR2 YFSETQ. The V gene end was trimmed by 4 bases and the J gene end by 7 bases; junction bases not matched to a gene: 6. The CDR3 length is 15 residues. CDR3 nucleotides: TGCGCCAGCAGCCCTAGCGGGAGGACGAGCGGGGAGCTGTTTTTT. Translated: CASSPSGRTSGELFF.

The chain uses TRBV11-1 and TRBJ2-3; maybe TRBD2 (5 bases). The CDR3 loop spans 17 amino acids. Germline CDR1 SGHAT, CDR2 FQDESV (reference sequence). V lost 5 bases to trimming and J lost 8 bases, with 26 bases between them. The DNA of the CDR3 is TGTGCCAGCAGCCGTGATGCCCTTCATCCGCTTGGAGGTACGCAGTATTTT. Its translation: CASSRDALHPLGGTQYF.

About this clone itself: Additional DNA sequences in this sample encode the identical CDR3. Here the CDR3 reads CASSLGQNQPQHF. The CDR3 coding sequence is TGTGCCAGCAGCTTAGGACAGAATCAGCCCCAGCATTTT. The chain carries TRBV7-9 and TRBJ1-5; D is possibly TRBD1 (5 bases). This CDR3 has 13 amino acids. V was trimmed by 1 base and J by 4 bases, leaving 5 bases between them. CDR1 SEHNR and CDR2 FQNEAQ come from the germline V gene (reference sequence).

V gene TRBV4-1 combines with J gene TRBJ2-7; 7 bases map to TRBD2. CDR3 size: 15 residues. Germline values: CDR1 MGHRA, CDR2 YSYEKL. The V and J ends lost 3 bases and 5 bases, in that order; junction bases with no gene match: 10. CDR3 sequence (DNA): TGCGCCAGCAGCCACTCGGGGGGAAGGGATCACGAGCAGTACTTC. The encoded protein is CASSHSGGRDHEQYF.

The chain combines TRBV5-4 with TRBJ2-7; tentatively, D is TRBD2 (6 bases). CDR1 SGHNT and CDR2 YYREEE come from the germline V gene (reference sequence). CDR3 length: 16 residues. V was pared by 4 bases and J by 0 bases, with 17 bases between. CDR3 residues: CASSVPGLPSSYEQYF. CDR3 DNA sequence: TGTGCCAGCAGCGTCCCGGGACTCCCGAGCTCCTACGAGCAGTACTTC.

The rearrangement links TRBV30 to TRBJ1-5, with TRBD1 identical over 9 bases. The CDR3 extends over 13 amino acids. Trimming at V came to 3 bases and at J to 5 bases, leaving 2 bases not matched to a gene. Germline V gives CDR1 GTSNPN, CDR2 SVGIG (reference sequence). Here the CDR3 reads CAWRGDRDQPQHF. The CDR3 nucleotides are TGTGCCTGGAGGGGGGACAGGGATCAGCCCCAGCATTTT.

Regarding this clone: Other DNA sequences in this sample translate to the same CDR3. The chain uses TRBV10-3 and TRBJ1-1, with D possibly matching TRBD1 (5 bases). There are 13 residues in the CDR3. The V and J ends lost 3 bases and 3 bases respectively, with 8 bases between them. The germline V gene encodes CDR1 ENHRY and CDR2 SYGVKD. This chain's CDR3 is CAISDRADTEAFF. The CDR3 DNA sequence: TGTGCCATCAGTGACAGGGCAGACACTGAAGCTTTCTTT.

The chain joins TRBV30 to TRBJ1-1; perhaps TRBD1 as D (5 bases). CDR3 size: 15 residues. Germline V gives CDR1 GTSNPN, CDR2 SVGIG (reference sequence). The ends were cut back, 1 base at V and 1 base at J, with 13 bases in the middle. CDR3 nucleotide sequence: TGTGCCTGGAGTGGCACAGGTCTTCCGAACACTGAAGCTTTCTTT. Encoded protein: CAWSGTGLPNTEAFF.

This clone was observed a few times. The chain uses TRBV27 and TRBJ2-5; 14 nucleotides line up with TRBD2. CDR3 size: 15 residues. Germline loops: CDR1 MNHEY, CDR2 SMNVEV (reference sequence). The V segment lost 6 bases and the J segment 2 bases; nucleotides outside the gene matches: 2. The CDR3 here is CASRRLAGGQETQYF. In nucleotides, the CDR3 is TGTGCCAGCAGAAGACTAGCGGGGGGGCAAGAGACCCAGTACTTC.

This clone was seen a few times. The V call is TRBV5-4, the J call TRBJ1-1; D unresolved. Trimming took off 3 bases at V and 9 bases at J, with 18 bases between the two ends. CDR3 length equals 14 residues. Germline V gene sequence: CDR1 SGHNT, CDR2 YYREEE (reference sequence). The chain's CDR3 is CASSSPAVSDKAFF. In DNA form, the CDR3 reads TGTGCCAGCAGCTCCCCAGCAGTGTCTGACAAAGCTTTCTTT.

This chain connects TRBV29-1 to TRBJ2-1; D perhaps matches TRBD1 (5 bases). The CDR3 is 12 amino acids. Germline V gives CDR1 SQVTM, CDR2 ANQGSEA. Trimming left V 6 bases short and J 9 bases short, with 15 bases between. CDR3 DNA: TGCAGCGTAGGGCAGGGAAGAAGTGAGCAGTTCTTC. Translation: CSVGQGRSEQFF.

This rearrangement joins TRBV6-5 to TRBJ2-1, with TRBD2 as a possible D gene (6 bases). Germline V gene sequence: CDR1 MNHEY, CDR2 SVGAGI. This CDR3 comprises 11 residues. The ends were cut back, 5 bases at V and 10 bases at J, with 9 bases in the middle. The CDR3, as DNA: TGTGCCAGCAGTCGACTAGGCGAGCAGTTCTTC. Amino acid sequence: CASSRLGEQFF.

This clone was picked up a small number of times. This rearrangement joins TRBV5-1 to TRBJ2-5; 11 nucleotides agree with TRBD2. V shed 7 bases, J shed 5 bases, and the junction held 16 bases outside the gene matches. CDR1 SGHRS and CDR2 YFSETQ come from the germline V gene. The CDR3 totals 17 residues. The CDR3 spells CASRSLRLSGRAETQYF. DNA of the CDR3: TGCGCCAGCCGCAGCTTGCGGCTTAGCGGGAGGGCGGAGACCCAGTACTTC.

The V and J genes are TRBV29-1 and TRBJ1-2; possible D gene TRBD1, 5 bases. Germline V CDR1 and CDR2: SQVTM, ANQGSEA. CDR3 size: 14 residues. The V and J ends lost 3 bases and 4 bases respectively, with 15 bases between them. The CDR3 sequence: CSVEGREEAYGYTF. The DNA of the CDR3 is TGCAGCGTTGAGGGCAGGGAGGAGGCCTATGGCTACACCTTC.

This clone was counted only a few times. The V call is TRBV7-2, the J call TRBJ1-6; 7 positions agree with TRBD1. The ends lost 5 bases at V and 9 bases at J; junction bases unmatched: 7. Germline CDR1 reads SGHTA; CDR2 reads FQGNSA. The CDR3 runs 14 residues. CDR3 loop: CASSVGTVGSPLHF. DNA of the CDR3: TGTGCCAGCAGCGTCGGGACAGTGGGTTCACCCCTCCACTTT.

The gene calls are TRBV30 and TRBJ1-2; possibly TRBD1 for D (5 bases). CDR3 size: 14 residues. Trimming removed 0 bases at V and 4 bases at J, with 12 bases between. The V gene's germline CDR1 is GTSNPN and CDR2 SVGIG (reference sequence). CDR3 nucleotides: TGTGCCTGGAGTGTACGTGGGCAGGGCTATGGCTACACCTTC. Translated, it gives CAWSVRGQGYGYTF.

The chain employs TRBV5-1 and TRBJ1-6; 11 bases agree with TRBD1. The CDR3 spans 15 residues. Germline CDR1 and CDR2: SGHRS and YFSETQ. The ends lost 4 bases at V and 6 bases at J; junction bases unmatched: 3. The CDR3: CASSVDRGPNSPLHF. In DNA, the CDR3 is TGCGCCAGCAGCGTGGACAGGGGGCCTAATTCACCCCTCCACTTT.

J is TRBJ1-5 and V is TRBV29-1; 7 nucleotides agree with TRBD1. CDR1 SQVTM and CDR2 ANQGSEA come from the germline V gene. The CDR3 is made up of 13 amino acids. V gave up 4 bases and J gave up 4 bases; unmatched junction bases: 4. In DNA, the CDR3 is TGCAGCGTTGGACAGGGTGCGAATCAGCCCCAGCATTTT. Translation: CSVGQGANQPQHF.

Only a few counts were recorded for this clone. V is TRBV9 and J is TRBJ1-1; no clear D. V lost 0 bases and J 4 bases, leaving 7 bases between the germline ends. The CDR3 sequence is 13 residues long. In germline, CDR1 is SGDLS, CDR2 YYNGEE. DNA for the CDR3: TGTGCCAGCAGCGTAGTGAGGGTCACTGAAGCTTTCTTT. Amino acids: CASSVVRVTEAFF.

This clone has only a few counts. Other DNA sequences in this sample translate to the same CDR3. The chain uses TRBV7-2 and TRBJ2-5, with D perhaps matching TRBD1 (5 bases). V was shortened by 1 base and J by 4 bases, with 7 bases between the two germline ends. The CDR3 spans 13 residues. The germline gives CDR1 SGHTA, CDR2 FQGNSA. Written as DNA, the CDR3 is TGTGCCAGCAGCTTAGTCAGGGCAGAGACCCAGTACTTC. Encoded protein: CASSLVRAETQYF.

The chain has TRBV18 and TRBJ1-5; the match to TRBD1 covers 7 bases. The trim removed 4 bases at V and 5 bases at J, leaving 2 bases unmatched. The CDR3 is made up of 13 amino acids. The germline V gene has CDR1 KGHSH and CDR2 LQKENI. CDR3 sequence (DNA): TGTGCCAGCTCACGGGACAGTGATCAGCCCCAGCATTTT. This sequence encodes CASSRDSDQPQHF.

The chain links TRBV7-9 to TRBJ2-5; tentatively, D is TRBD1 (6 bases). The CDR3 totals 13 residues. The germline V gene has CDR1 SEHNR and CDR2 FQNEAQ (reference sequence). The ends were cut back, 2 bases at V and 2 bases at J, with 6 bases in the middle. This chain's CDR3 is CASSLQGQETQYF. Written as DNA, the CDR3 is TGTGCCAGCAGCTTACAGGGGCAAGAGACCCAGTACTTC.

The V and J genes are TRBV5-6 and TRBJ1-4, with D unresolved. Trimming cost V 0 bases and J 0 bases, with 6 bases left between them. The CDR3 length is 15 residues. Germline loops: CDR1 SGHDT, CDR2 YYEEEE. CDR3 amino acids: CASSLGAATNEKLFF. The CDR3 nucleotides read TGTGCCAGCAGCTTGGGGGCAGCAACTAATGAAAAACTGTTTTTT.

The rearrangement uses TRBV4-1 and TRBJ1-2; D is uncertain. The CDR3 consists of 15 residues. CDR1 and CDR2 (germline): MGHRA, YSYEKL. Trimming left V 1 base short and J 0 bases short, with 9 bases between. The CDR3 sequence: CASSQVGPSNYGYTF. CDR3 bases: TGCGCCAGCAGCCAAGTTGGGCCTTCTAACTATGGCTACACCTTC.

The chain employs TRBV29-1 and TRBJ2-3; 12 bases align to TRBD1. CDR3 size: 13 residues. Germline V gene lookup returns CDR1 SQVTM and CDR2 ANQGSEA. V dropped 8 bases and J dropped 4; count of bases not matched to a gene: 4. The CDR3 spells CSWDRGLSDTQYF. As DNA, the CDR3 is TGCAGCTGGGACAGGGGGCTGTCAGATACGCAGTATTTT.

This clone was seen more than once but under ten times. The chain uses TRBV29-1 and TRBJ2-5, with unresolved D. Between the trimmed V and J ends, which lost 6 bases and 5 bases, there was a span of 10 bases. The CDR3 is made up of 11 amino acids. In germline, CDR1 is SQVTM, CDR2 ANQGSEA. The CDR3 nucleotides read TGCAGCGTAGAACCCCGGGAGACCCAGTACTTC. This translates into CSVEPRETQYF. Filled out from reference TRBV29-1 and TRBJ2-5, the complete variable domain reads SAVISQKPSRDICQRGTSLTIQCQVDSQVTMMFWYRQQPGQSLTLIATANQGSEATYESGFVIDKFPISRPNLTFSTLTVSNMSPEDSSIYLCSVEPRETQYFGPGTRLLVL.

In this sample, this clone turned up a few times. The chain has TRBV15 and TRBJ1-2, with TRBD1 matching over 7 bases. Germline trimming cut 5 bases from V and 6 bases from J; bases unmatched to any gene: 6. The CDR3 totals 13 residues. Germline lookup yields CDR1 LNHNV and CDR2 YYDKDF (reference sequence). CDR3 DNA sequence: TGTGCCACCAGCGGGGGACAGTGGAATGGCTACACCTTC. This sequence encodes CATSGGQWNGYTF.